Shown below are 7 T cell receptor beta chains from a single sample sequenced in a study of T cells after somatic rescue of genetic block. The assay was immunoSEQ multiplex PCR, and TCRdb's table has in-frame clones only and misses some. The table records 85,000 to 100,000 clones, around 90% of them present only once. Sequencing was carried out using peripheral blood mononuclear cells (PBMCs). Receptor source: a woman between 18 and 30 years old.

CDR3 bases: TGTGCCAGCAGTTTATCGGATTTACTAGCGCCGACCCCCTCCTACGAGCAGTACTTC. It codes for CASSLSDLLAPTPSYEQYF. V and J are TRBV27 and TRBJ2-7, with 7 positions matching TRBD2. The CDR3 contains 19 residues. From germline, CDR1 is MNHEY and CDR2 SMNVEV (reference sequence). V lost 0 bases, J lost 0 bases, and 14 bases stayed unmatched.

This clone was seen once. This chain links TRBV5-5 with TRBJ2-7, with D uncertain. In germline, CDR1 is SGHKS, CDR2 YYEKEE (reference sequence). Trimming took off 2 bases at V and 2 bases at J, with 8 bases between the two ends. This CDR3 comprises 13 residues. CDR3 region: CASSFAGAYEQYF. As DNA, the CDR3 is TGTGCCAGCAGCTTCGCAGGAGCCTACGAGCAGTACTTC.

This clone was observed a single time. This chain connects TRBV15 to TRBJ1-1; no clear D gene. V gave up 0 bases and J gave up 0 bases, with 8 bases separating them. The CDR3 totals 15 residues. Germline V CDR1 and CDR2: LNHNV, YYDKDF (reference sequence). The CDR3 DNA follows: TGTGCCACCAGCAGAGAGGTCAGCCTGAACACTGAAGCTTTCTTT. As protein: CATSREVSLNTEAFF.

The V gene is TRBV5-1, the J gene TRBJ2-7; D perhaps matches TRBD2 (5 bases). This CDR3 comprises 15 residues. Germline V gives CDR1 SGHRS, CDR2 YFSETQ. V dropped 3 bases and J dropped 6 bases, with 19 bases sitting between them. The CDR3 nucleotides are TGCGCCAGCAGCTCTAATCCCGGGGTTGCGCGCGAGCAGTACTTC. Its translation: CASSSNPGVAREQYF.

This sequence joins TRBV7-3 and TRBJ2-2; possibly TRBD1 for D (6 bases). Germline V lookup: CDR1 SGHTA, CDR2 FQGTGA. The CDR3 runs to 14 residues. The V end lost 6 bases, the J end lost 3 bases, and 11 bases lay between the germline ends. CDR3: CASSVQGDTGELFF. As DNA, the CDR3 is TGTGCCAGCAGTGTACAGGGTGACACCGGGGAGCTGTTTTTT.

The genes are TRBV4-1 and TRBJ1-1; D is ambiguous. The CDR3 is 13 amino acids. The V end lost 3 bases, the J end lost 11 bases, and 16 bases lay between the germline ends. CDR1 and CDR2 (germline): MGHRA, YSYEKL. The CDR3 region has the DNA TGCGCCAGCAGCCAGGACCTCCGGGCCCGGGCTTTCTTT. Its protein is CASSQDLRARAFF.

The chain combines TRBV27 with TRBJ2-7; maybe TRBD2 (5 bases). The CDR3 runs 13 residues. Trimming took off 7 bases at V and 2 bases at J, with 12 bases between the two ends. Germline CDR1 and CDR2: MNHEY and SMNVEV (reference sequence). CDR3: CASKSGSAYEQYF. In nucleotides, the CDR3 is TGTGCCAGCAAAAGCGGATCTGCCTACGAGCAGTACTTC.